The 28 T cell receptor beta chains reported below all come from one sample, sequenced in a study of glioma-infiltrating T cells after dendritic cell vaccination. TCRdb's table, derived via immunoSEQ multiplex PCR, lists solely in-frame clones and lacks some. This sample carries some 70,000 clones, 82% of them seen once, and the ten largest clones take 9.2%. Specimen: blood, collected before dendritic cell vaccination. Every receptor here comes from a human donor with glioblastoma.

The chain couples TRBV2 to TRBJ2-5; D may be TRBD2 (7 bases). CDR3 length equals 16 residues. CDR1 and CDR2 (germline): SNHLY, FYNNEI. The ends were cut back, 6 bases at V and 5 bases at J, with 22 bases in the middle. Here the CDR3 reads CASRGDGGGHHETQYF. The CDR3 DNA reads TGTGCCAGCAGGGGGGACGGCGGGGGCCATCACGAGACCCAGTACTTC.

This clone has only a few counts. This chain uses TRBV7-2 with TRBJ1-4, with 7 bases aligning to TRBD1. The germline CDR1 and CDR2 sequences are SGHTA and FQGNSA. The V and J ends lost 8 bases and 3 bases, in that order; junction bases with no gene match: 15. The CDR3 is 17 amino acids. CDR3 nucleotide sequence: TGTGCCAGCCAACAAGGGACAGCTGGGAGGTCTAATGAAAAACTGTTTTTT. Translation gives CASQQGTAGRSNEKLFF. The complete variable domain, with remaining parts taken from reference TRBV7-2 and TRBJ1-4, reads GAGVSQSPSNKVTEKGKDVELRCDPISGHTALYWYRQSLGQGLEFLIYFQGNSAPDKSGLPSDRFSAERTGGSVSTLTIQRTQQEDSAVYLCASQQGTAGRSNEKLFFGSGTQLSVL.

The chain is built from TRBV2 and TRBJ2-1; TRBD2 aligns across 15 bases. This CDR3 comprises 16 residues. The germline CDR1 and CDR2 sequences are SNHLY and FYNNEI. The junction had 14 bases not matched to a gene; V was cut back by 6 bases and J by 14 bases. The CDR3 sequence: CASSPEAGTSGGMEFF. The CDR3 coding sequence is TGTGCCAGCAGCCCTGAAGCCGGGACTAGCGGGGGGATGGAGTTCTTC.

This chain links TRBV29-1 with TRBJ2-1; 7 nucleotides line up with TRBD2. After removal of 3 bases from V and 9 bases from J, the junction contained 5 bases not matched to a gene. The germline CDR1 and CDR2 sequences are SQVTM and ANQGSEA. The CDR3 has 12 amino acids. The CDR3 reads CSVEGGVSEQFF. The CDR3 DNA follows: TGCAGCGTTGAGGGAGGGGTAAGTGAGCAGTTCTTC.

For this clone: Because it lacks the conserved phenylalanine or tryptophan at the end, this CDR3 is likely a read error. The limits of the CDR3 on the DNA are not certain, so only TCRdb's listed CDR3 is given. The chain combines TRBV28 with TRBJ1-2; TRBD1 is the table's D call and was not checked against the DNA. Ends included, the CDR3 has 11 residues. Germline CDR1 MDHEN, CDR2 SYDVKM. CDR3 loop: CASSSIFQGSI.

The rearrangement joins TRBV7-9 to TRBJ2-3, with no clear D. Trimming removed 0 bases from V and 6 bases from J, with 4 bases in between. The germline CDR1 and CDR2 sequences are SEHNR and FQNEAQ (reference sequence). This CDR3 has 12 amino acids. The DNA of the CDR3 is TGTGCCAGCAGCTTAGCCTCGGATACGCAGTATTTT. Translating it yields CASSLASDTQYF.

This chain uses TRBV5-4 with TRBJ2-3, with 10 bases identical to TRBD2. This CDR3 contains 16 residues. In germline, CDR1 is SGHNT, CDR2 YYREEE (reference sequence). V was clipped by 0 bases and J by 4 bases; unmatched bases: 5. CDR3 DNA: TGTGCCAGCAGCTTGGTAGAGCGGGGGGGCCCAGATACGCAGTATTTT. Translated: CASSLVERGGPDTQYF.

V and J are TRBV6-5 and TRBJ2-7, with D maybe TRBD2 (6 bases). V was shortened by 6 bases and J by 3 bases, with 18 bases between the two germline ends. The CDR3 totals 15 residues. The germline gives CDR1 MNHEY, CDR2 SVGAGI. CDR3 loop: CASSPDSGVVYEQYF. CDR3 DNA sequence: TGTGCCAGCAGCCCCGACTCGGGGGTCGTCTACGAGCAGTACTTC.

The CDR3 DNA reads as TGTGCCAGCAGCTCCCTGGCCAGGGCCACTGAAGCTTTCTTT. Its translation is CASSSLARATEAFF. V gene TRBV7-2 combines with J gene TRBJ1-1; D might be TRBD1 (5 bases). Trimming left V 4 bases short and J 4 bases short, with 13 bases between. This CDR3 is 14 amino acids long. CDR1 is SGHTA and CDR2 is FQGNSA in the germline V gene.

This clone was observed a single time. The chain has TRBV6-4 and TRBJ2-3; 10 bases line up with TRBD1. The V gene end was trimmed by 8 bases and the J gene end by 4 bases; junction bases not matched to a gene: 3. CDR1 MRHNA and CDR2 SNTAGT come from the germline V gene. The CDR3 has 13 amino acids. This CDR3 reads CASDGQGADTQYF. CDR3 DNA: TGTGCCAGCGATGGACAGGGGGCAGATACGCAGTATTTT.

The chain joins TRBV28 to TRBJ2-7; 12 bases line up with TRBD1. CDR1 is MDHEN, CDR2 SYDVKM, per germline. V gave up 5 bases and J gave up 0 bases; unmatched junction bases: 2. This CDR3 is 15 amino acids long. DNA of the CDR3: TGTGCCAGCAGTCGGGACAGGGGGCACTCCTACGAGCAGTACTTC. Amino acid sequence: CASSRDRGHSYEQYF.

V usage is TRBV5-6 and J usage is TRBJ1-2; D not resolved. Deletions cut 2 bases from V and 4 bases from J, with 12 bases between. In germline, CDR1 is SGHDT, CDR2 YYEEEE. The CDR3 spans 14 residues. The CDR3 DNA follows: TGTGCCAGCAGCTTAGGAGGGCACATCTATGGCTACACCTTC. Translating gives CASSLGGHIYGYTF. Full variable domain (missing parts from reference TRBV5-6 and TRBJ1-2): DAGVTQSPTHLIKTRGQQVTLRCSPKSGHDTVSWYQQALGQGPQFIFQYYEEEERQRGNFPDRFSGHQFPNYSSELNVNALLLGDSALYLCASSLGGHIYGYTFGSGTRLTVV.

The V and J genes are TRBV5-4 and TRBJ1-2; D perhaps matches TRBD1 (5 bases). V was trimmed by 0 bases and J by 0 bases, leaving 9 bases between them. CDR3 length equals 15 residues. Germline CDR1 and CDR2: SGHNT and YYREEE (reference sequence). The CDR3 reads CASSLDPTANYGYTF. CDR3 DNA: TGTGCCAGCAGCTTGGACCCGACAGCTAACTATGGCTACACCTTC.

V gene TRBV21-1 combines with J gene TRBJ2-2; TRBD2, as called in the table, went unchecked against the DNA. TRBV21-1 is assigned pseudogene status. There are 15 residues in the CDR3. The CDR3 spells CASSTPEGGSGELFF. The CDR3, as DNA: TGTGCCAGCAGCACCCCCGAGGGGGGGTCCGGGGAGCTGTTTTTT.

The V and J genes are TRBV16 and TRBJ1-2, with 9 bases that match TRBD1. Germline CDR1 and CDR2: KGHSY and FQNENV. With V trimmed by 0 bases and J by 8 bases, 10 bases remained unmatched. This CDR3 has 16 amino acids. In DNA, the CDR3 is TGTGCCAGCAGCCAATCGGGGACAGGGCTCCTTGGCGGCTACACCTTC. This translates into CASSQSGTGLLGGYTF.

The rearrangement joins TRBV10-2 to TRBJ2-5, with 11 bases matching TRBD2. The tail of the sequence fits TRBJ2-7 better, so the J call may be wrong. The CDR3 is 14 amino acids. Looked up from germline, CDR1 is WSHSY and CDR2 is SAAADI. CDR3 bases: TGCGCCAGCAGACTAGCGGGGGCCTCCTACGAGCAGTACTTC. Protein product: CASRLAGASYEQYF.

The gene calls are TRBV7-8 and TRBJ1-5; D call uncertain. The CDR3 has 17 amino acids. The germline V gene has CDR1 SGHVS and CDR2 FQNEAQ. V lost 4 bases to trimming and J lost 3 bases, with 19 bases between them. The CDR3, as DNA: TGTGCCAGCAGCTCAACCATTACCGCAGTAAACAATCAGCCCCAGCATTTT. It yields the protein CASSSTITAVNNQPQHF.

The table lists this clone with a few counts. This chain connects TRBV7-9 to TRBJ1-3, with D maybe TRBD1 (5 bases). Trimming removed 5 bases from V and 2 bases from J, with 13 bases in between. Germline V gene data show CDR1 as SEHNR and CDR2 as FQNEAQ (reference sequence). CDR3 size: 15 residues. For the CDR3, the DNA is TGTGCCAGCAGCCCCGTAAGGGGCACTGGAAACACCATATATTTT. Translating gives CASSPVRGTGNTIYF.

J is TRBJ1-3 and V is TRBV7-9, with 7 positions matching TRBD1. Germline lookup yields CDR1 SEHNR and CDR2 FQNEAQ (reference sequence). CDR3 length equals 15 residues. Trimming at V came to 7 bases and at J to 6 bases, leaving 12 bases not matched to a gene. The CDR3 loop is CASNSNDRELNTIYF. The DNA for the CDR3 is TGTGCCAGCAACTCGAATGACAGGGAATTAAACACCATATATTTT.

With regard to this clone: One end of the junction fails to match germline, which may point to a read error. The V gene is TRBV7-7, the J gene TRBJ2-1; perhaps TRBD2 as D (5 bases). The CDR3 covers 14 residues. Germline CDR1 and CDR2: SSHAT and FNYEAQ (reference sequence). Here the CDR3 DNA reads TGTGCTAGCAGCATTGGAGGATCCTACAATGAGCAGTTCTTC. This sequence encodes CASSIGGSYNEQFF. The whole variable domain, filled in from reference TRBV7-7 and TRBJ2-1, reads GAGVSQSPRYKVTKRGQDVTLRCDPISSHATLYWYQQALGQGPEFLTYFNYEAQPDKSGLPSDRFSAERPEGSISTLTIQRTEQRDSAMYRCASSIGGSYNEQFFGPGTRLTVL.

J is TRBJ1-2 and V is TRBV5-5; D remains unclear. The CDR3 is 15 residues long. The V end lost 4 bases, the J end lost 3 bases, and 16 bases lay between the germline ends. Germline CDR1 and CDR2: SGHKS and YYEKEE (reference sequence). The CDR3 DNA follows: TGTGCCAGCAGCCTGACTGGACGGGGAGACTATGGCTACACCTTC. Translated, it gives CASSLTGRGDYGYTF.

The chain couples TRBV11-2 to TRBJ1-1; D perhaps matches TRBD1 (5 bases). Germline CDR1 is SGHAT and CDR2 is FQNNGV. The CDR3 has 16 residues. V lost 5 bases and J 1 base, leaving 17 bases between the germline ends. CDR3 sequence (DNA): TGTGCCAGCAGCCAGGGCCGGGGGAGGGCGAACACTGAAGCTTTCTTT. Translating it yields CASSQGRGRANTEAFF.

The V gene is TRBV11-2, the J gene TRBJ2-5; 9 nucleotides agree with TRBD1. With 5 bases clipped from V and 7 bases from J, the junction kept 11 bases outside the gene matches. Germline V lookup: CDR1 SGHAT, CDR2 FQNNGV. CDR3 length: 15 amino acids. CDR3 coding DNA: TGTGCCAGCAGCGCCGGGACAGGGCCTCGGCGGACCCAGTACTTC. Translating gives CASSAGTGPRRTQYF.

The chain joins TRBV6-6 to TRBJ1-3; D ambiguous. The CDR3 has 11 amino acids. Trimming removed 6 bases at V and 7 bases at J, with 7 bases between. Germline lookup yields CDR1 MNHNY and CDR2 SVGAGI (reference sequence). The chain's CDR3 is CASRQRNTIYF. The CDR3 bases are TGTGCCAGCAGACAGCGGAACACCATATATTTT.

The chain carries TRBV5-4 and TRBJ2-7; D gene unclear. The CDR3 spans 14 residues. The V end was cut by 3 bases, the J end by 6 bases, with 16 bases between. Germline V gene lookup returns CDR1 SGHNT and CDR2 YYREEE (reference sequence). The CDR3 DNA sequence: TGTGCCAGCAGCTCCCAGACACATCTCACCGAGCAGTACTTC. Residues: CASSSQTHLTEQYF. The full variable domain, its missing parts supplied by reference TRBV5-4 and TRBJ2-7, is ETGVTQSPTHLIKTRGQQVTLRCSSQSGHNTVSWYQQALGQGPQFIFQYYREEENGRGNFPPRFSGLQFPNYSSELNVNALELDDSALYLCASSSQTHLTEQYFGPGTRLTVT.

The chain couples TRBV15 to TRBJ1-1; no definite D call. The germline CDR1 and CDR2 sequences are LNHNV and YYDKDF (reference sequence). This CDR3 spans 16 amino acids. Trimming shortened V by 7 bases and J by 7 bases, and 25 bases separated the two germline ends. For the CDR3, the DNA is TGTGCCACCACCGGACCGGGTACTACCGAAGAGGGTGAAGCTTTCTTT. Translation: CATTGPGTTEEGEAFF.

The V call is TRBV19, the J call TRBJ1-1, with 7 bases lining up with TRBD1. The ends lost 4 bases at V and 1 base at J; junction bases unmatched: 6. This CDR3 contains 15 residues. The germline CDR1 and CDR2 sequences are LNHDA and SQIVND (reference sequence). The CDR3 region has the DNA TGTGCCAGTAGTACAGGGGGACTCCCGAACACTGAAGCTTTCTTT. It translates to CASSTGGLPNTEAFF.

The gene calls are TRBV28 and TRBJ1-4; D remains unclear. The length of the CDR3 is 12 residues. Trimming cost V 5 bases and J 4 bases, with 5 bases left between them. The V gene's germline CDR1 is MDHEN and CDR2 SYDVKM. In DNA, the CDR3 is TGTGCCAGCAGTCCATTTAATGAAAAACTGTTTTTT. As protein: CASSPFNEKLFF.